The entry that follows covers one T cell receptor (beta chain) sequence. Only in-frame clones appear in the TCRdb table, and some are missing; sequencing was by immunoSEQ multiplex PCR. The sample contains under 150,000 clones, more than 70% of which appear only once. Germline V gene sequence: CDR1 WNHNN, CDR2 SYGVQD (reference sequence). V was cut by 1 base and J by 4 bases, with 10 bases left in between. This CDR3 region has 14 residues. These data come from a study of control samples from healthy donors and cancer patients. The genes are TRBV10-1 and TRBJ1-2; D perhaps matches TRBD1 (5 bases). Sequenced sample: blood. The source of this sequence is a man aged 35 to 55 in good health. Here the CDR3 DNA reads TGCGCCAGCAGTGAGTTCGGGACGACCTATGGCTACACCTTC. It is translated as CASSEFGTTYGYTF.